This T cell receptor beta chain was sequenced for a study of blood T cell repertoires in COVID-19. This clone was picked up one time. Other DNA variants within this sample encode the same CDR3. Between the trimmed V and J ends, which lost 3 bases and 5 bases, there was a span of 10 bases. The germline V gene encodes CDR1 SGHTA and CDR2 FQGNSA. The CDR3 is 13 amino acids. The assay was immunoSEQ multiplex PCR, and TCRdb's table has in-frame clones only and misses some. The sample lists 200,000 to 250,000 clones, 84% occurring once. Sequenced material: peripheral blood. The origin of this receptor is a woman aged 55-69 years with acute or convalescent COVID-19. This chain uses TRBV7-2 with TRBJ2-5; D is ambiguous. This CDR3 is CASSFKPRETQYF. CDR3 nucleotide sequence: TGTGCCAGCAGCTTTAAACCTCGGGAGACCCAGTACTTC.